This T cell receptor (beta chain) is drawn from a study of cytomegalovirus exposure and HLA in healthy donors. General observations from the study: When analyzed later, a missense DCLRE1C variant was found to be linked to TCR beta V- and J-gene trimming.

Primers for the PCR totalled 60 Vbeta and 13 Jbeta. Clones were sequenced by immunoSEQ multiplex PCR, and TCRdb holds only the in-frame ones, with some missing. The sample carries about 140,000 clones, over 60% recorded once. Points on this clone: What it recognizes is unknown.

The CDR3 is made up of 15 amino acids. Germline assignment: CDR1 SGHDN and CDR2 FVKESK. After removal of 3 bases from V and 6 bases from J, the junction contained 5 bases not matched to a gene. V and J are TRBV14 and TRBJ2-2, with 9 bases fitting TRBD2. Sequencing was performed on PBMCs. The TCR comes from a female donor in good health and CMV-seronegative. The CDR3 loop reads CASSQSAGGPGELFF. The DNA for the CDR3 is TGTGCCAGCAGCCAGTCGGCGGGGGGGCCCGGGGAGCTGTTTTTT.